This entry describes one T cell receptor beta chain. The length of the CDR3 is 14 residues. Germline CDR1 SGHAT, CDR2 FQNNGV. Deletions cut 1 base from V and 4 bases from J, with 7 bases between. TCRdb's table, derived via immunoSEQ multiplex PCR, lists solely in-frame clones and lacks some. The table lists 200,000 to 250,000 clones, about 82% of them singletons. The data are from a study of blood T cell repertoires in COVID-19. The origin of this receptor is a woman older than 75 with COVID-19, enrolled during active disease. This chain links TRBV11-2 with TRBJ2-2; TRBD1 is a possible D gene (5 bases). Sequenced input: peripheral blood. This CDR3 reads CASSLGGSTGELFF. CDR3 nucleotides: TGTGCCAGCAGCTTAGGGGGCAGCACCGGGGAGCTGTTTTTT.